This paragraph reports one T cell receptor (beta chain). Its cognate antigen is unknown. The same CDR3 is also encoded by other DNA sequences in this sample. Clones were read by immunoSEQ multiplex PCR, and TCRdb kept only the in-frame ones, dropping some. The sample consists of millions of clones, about 92% of them appearing once. The data derive from a study of shared clonotypes between healthy human individuals. The study's findings and limits: Among non-shared clonotypes, generation probabilities were lower than among those shared by all four donors. Memory subsets had estimated richness that was generally smaller than that of naive subsets.

Every donor was a Caucasian adult from Nashville, Tennessee. The sample consisted of naive CD4+ T cells from PBMCs. The subset here: CD45RA+ positively selected. The TCR originated in a man aged 18-30 years in good health. Some clones in this sample may be carry-over from other donors' samples.

The CDR3 is CASSPDRGQTYEQYF. CDR3 in DNA: TGCGCCAGCAGTCCCGACAGGGGGCAGACCTACGAGCAGTACTTC. This rearrangement joins TRBV5-1 to TRBJ2-7, with 10 bases lining up with TRBD1. CDR3 length: 15 amino acids. Germline trimming cut 5 bases from V and 2 bases from J; bases unmatched to any gene: 7. Per germline, CDR1 SGHRS and CDR2 YFSETQ. Full variable domain (rest looked up from reference TRBV5-1 and TRBJ2-7): KAGVTQTPRYLIKTRGQQVTLSCSPISGHRSVSWYQQTPGQGLQFLFEYFSETQRNKGNFPGRFSGRQFSNSRSEMNVSTLELGDSALYLCASSPDRGQTYEQYFGPGTRLTVT.